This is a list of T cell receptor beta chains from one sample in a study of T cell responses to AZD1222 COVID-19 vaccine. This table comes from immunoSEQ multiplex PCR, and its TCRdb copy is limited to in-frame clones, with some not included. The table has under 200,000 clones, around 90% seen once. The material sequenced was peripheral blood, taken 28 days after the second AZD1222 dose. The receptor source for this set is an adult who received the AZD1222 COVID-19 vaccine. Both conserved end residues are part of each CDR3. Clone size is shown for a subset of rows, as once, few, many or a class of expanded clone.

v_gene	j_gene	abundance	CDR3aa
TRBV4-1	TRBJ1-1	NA	CASSQDRGPNTEAFF
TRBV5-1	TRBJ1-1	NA	CASSLWGRGQRDTEAFF
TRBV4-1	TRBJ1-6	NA	CASSRGPEAIYNSPLHF
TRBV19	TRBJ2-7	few	CASSIGDRGEQYF
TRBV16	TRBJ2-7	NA	CASSQRDISYEQYF
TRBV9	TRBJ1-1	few	CASSRPFNTEAFF
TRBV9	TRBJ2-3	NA	CASSPNGRSTDTQYF
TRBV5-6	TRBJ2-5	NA	CASSLRNGETQYF
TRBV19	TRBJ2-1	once	CASSTWSQGQFF
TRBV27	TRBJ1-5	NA	CASSQGVGNQPQHF
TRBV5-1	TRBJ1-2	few	CASSPGLDGYTF
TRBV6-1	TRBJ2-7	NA	CASSEGQGMAYEQYF
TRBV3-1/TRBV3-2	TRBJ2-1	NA	CASSQLAGGFGEQFF